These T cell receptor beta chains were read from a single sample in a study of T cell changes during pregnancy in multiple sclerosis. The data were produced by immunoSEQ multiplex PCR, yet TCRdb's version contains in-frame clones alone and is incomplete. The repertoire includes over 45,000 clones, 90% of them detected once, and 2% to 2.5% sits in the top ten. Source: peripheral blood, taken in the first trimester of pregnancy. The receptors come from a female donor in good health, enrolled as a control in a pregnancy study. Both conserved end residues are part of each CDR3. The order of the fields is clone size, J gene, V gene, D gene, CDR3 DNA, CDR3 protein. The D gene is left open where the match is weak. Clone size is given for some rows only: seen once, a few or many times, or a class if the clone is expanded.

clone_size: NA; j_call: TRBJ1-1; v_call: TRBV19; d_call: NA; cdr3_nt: TGTGCCAGTAGCTTCCCGGTCAGGGGCTCTGAAGCTTTCTTT; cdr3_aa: CASSFPVRGSEAFF
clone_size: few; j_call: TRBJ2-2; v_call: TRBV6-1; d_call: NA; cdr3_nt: TGTGCCAGCAGAATGGGGGGAGTGGGCACCGGGGAGCTGTTTTTT; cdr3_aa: CASRMGGVGTGELFF
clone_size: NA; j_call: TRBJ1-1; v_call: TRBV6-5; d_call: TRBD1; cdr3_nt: TGTGCCAGCACCCGGGACAGGGGGTACACTGAAGCTTTCTTT; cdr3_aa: CASTRDRGYTEAFF
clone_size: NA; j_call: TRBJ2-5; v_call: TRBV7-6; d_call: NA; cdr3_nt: TGTGCCAGCGCCTTACTTAGGGGAGAGACCCAGTACTTC; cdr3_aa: CASALLRGETQYF
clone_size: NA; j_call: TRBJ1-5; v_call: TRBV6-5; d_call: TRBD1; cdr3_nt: TGTGCCAGCAGGCCGACAGGGGTTGTGGGTCAGCCCCAGCATTTT; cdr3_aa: CASRPTGVVGQPQHF
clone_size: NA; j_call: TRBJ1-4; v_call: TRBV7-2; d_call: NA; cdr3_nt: TGTGCCAGCAGCTTTTCTAGTAGTGGAAAGAATGAAAAACTGTTTTTT; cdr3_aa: CASSFSSSGKNEKLFF
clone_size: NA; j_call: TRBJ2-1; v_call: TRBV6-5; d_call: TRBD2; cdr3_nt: TGTGCCAGCGCTTCCGTGGGACTAGCCTACAATGAGCAGTTCTTC; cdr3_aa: CASASVGLAYNEQFF
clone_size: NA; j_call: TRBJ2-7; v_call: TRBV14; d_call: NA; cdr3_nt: TGTGCCAGCAGCGAAGGGGCCTTTTACGAGCAGTACTTC; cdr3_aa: CASSEGAFYEQYF
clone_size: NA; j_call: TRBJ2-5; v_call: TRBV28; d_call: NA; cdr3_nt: TGTGCCAGCAGTTTCGCTGGGCCTAGCGATCAAGAGACCCAGTACTTC; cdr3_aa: CASSFAGPSDQETQYF
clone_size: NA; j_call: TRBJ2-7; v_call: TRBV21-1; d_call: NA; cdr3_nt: TGTGCCAGCAGCATGGGAGATGAGGGAGAGAGCTACGAGCAGTACTTC; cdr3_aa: CASSMGDEGESYEQYF
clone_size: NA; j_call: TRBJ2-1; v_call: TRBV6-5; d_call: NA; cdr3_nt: TGTGCCAGCAGTTCAACGGCGCCACAGAACAATGAGCAGTTCTTC; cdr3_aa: CASSSTAPQNNEQFF
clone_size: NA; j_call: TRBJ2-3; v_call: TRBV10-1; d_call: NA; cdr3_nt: TGCGCCAGCAGTAAAGGACTACACACAGATACGCAGTATTTT; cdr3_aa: CASSKGLHTDTQYF
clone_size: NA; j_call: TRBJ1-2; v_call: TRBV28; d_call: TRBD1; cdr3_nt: TGTGCCAGCACCCTAGGGAAATGGGGACAGGGGGATATCTATGGCTACACCTTC; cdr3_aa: CASTLGKWGQGDIYGYTF
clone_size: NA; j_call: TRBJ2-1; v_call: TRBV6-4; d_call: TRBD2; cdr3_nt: TGTGCCAGCAGTGTGGCGGGAGGGGTCAATGAGCAGTTCTTC; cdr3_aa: CASSVAGGVNEQFF
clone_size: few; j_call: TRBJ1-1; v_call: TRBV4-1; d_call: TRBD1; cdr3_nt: TGCGCCAGCAGCCGACTCGGACAGGTGAAAGCTTTCTTT; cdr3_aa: CASSRLGQVKAFF
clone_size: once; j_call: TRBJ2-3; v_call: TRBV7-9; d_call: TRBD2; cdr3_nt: TGTGCCAGCAGCCTCCCGTTCCGACTAGCGGGATTGACAGATACGCAGTATTTT; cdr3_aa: CASSLPFRLAGLTDTQYF
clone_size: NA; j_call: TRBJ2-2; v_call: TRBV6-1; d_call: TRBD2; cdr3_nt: TGTGCCAGCTCTTCAGCTAGCGGGAGATCCGGGGAGCTGTTTTTT; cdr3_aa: CASSSASGRSGELFF
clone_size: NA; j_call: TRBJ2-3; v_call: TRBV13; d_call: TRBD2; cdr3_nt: TGTGCCAGCAGCCGGCAGGGTAGCGGGGTCACAGATACGCAGTATTTT; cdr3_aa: CASSRQGSGVTDTQYF
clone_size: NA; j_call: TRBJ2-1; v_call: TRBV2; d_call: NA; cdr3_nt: TGTGCCAGCAGTGAATCGCGGGCCTACCACAATGAGCAGTTCTTC; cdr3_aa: CASSESRAYHNEQFF
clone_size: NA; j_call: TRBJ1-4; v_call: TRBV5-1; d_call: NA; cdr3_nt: TGCGCCAGCAGCTGGGGATCAGGCGGGAGTGAAAAACTGTTTTTT; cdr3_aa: CASSWGSGGSEKLFF
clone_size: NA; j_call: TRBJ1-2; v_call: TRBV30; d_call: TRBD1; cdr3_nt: TGTGCCTGGAACAGGGGGCCTCGGGGCTACACCTTC; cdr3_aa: CAWNRGPRGYTF
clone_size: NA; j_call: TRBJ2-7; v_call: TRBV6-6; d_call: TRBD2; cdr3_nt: TGTGCCAGCAGCCTGACTAGCGGGAGGGGAGAGCAGTACTTC; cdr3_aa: CASSLTSGRGEQYF
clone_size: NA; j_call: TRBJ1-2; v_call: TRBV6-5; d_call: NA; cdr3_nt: TGTGCCAGCAGTTACTCGGGGGGGCCCTATGGCTACACCTTC; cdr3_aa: CASSYSGGPYGYTF
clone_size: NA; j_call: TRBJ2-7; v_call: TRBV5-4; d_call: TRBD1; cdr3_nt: TGTGCCAGCAGCGTCACAGGGGGCGACGAGCAGTACTTC; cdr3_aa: CASSVTGGDEQYF
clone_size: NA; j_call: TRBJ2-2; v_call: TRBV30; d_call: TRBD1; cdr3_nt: TGTGCCTGGACCAACAGGGGGAACACCGGGGAGCTGTTTTTT; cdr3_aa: CAWTNRGNTGELFF
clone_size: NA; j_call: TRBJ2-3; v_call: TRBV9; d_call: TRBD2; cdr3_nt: TGTGCCAGCAGCTCTAGCGGGGGGGCCGCAGATACGCAGTATTTT; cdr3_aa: CASSSSGGAADTQYF
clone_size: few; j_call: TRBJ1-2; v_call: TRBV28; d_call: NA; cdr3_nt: TGTGCCAGCACCTACCCAGGGGTTTATGGCTACACCTTC; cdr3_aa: CASTYPGVYGYTF
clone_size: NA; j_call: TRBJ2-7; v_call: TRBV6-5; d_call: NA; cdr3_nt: TGTGCCAGCAGTTACGCTAGCTCCTACGAGCAGTACTTC; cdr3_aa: CASSYASSYEQYF
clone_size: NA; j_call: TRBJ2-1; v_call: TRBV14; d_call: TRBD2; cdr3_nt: TGTGCCAGCAGTCAACTAGCGGGACCAACCTACAATGAGCAGTTCTTC; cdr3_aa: CASSQLAGPTYNEQFF
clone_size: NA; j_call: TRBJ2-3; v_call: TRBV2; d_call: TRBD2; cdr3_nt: TGTGCCAGCAGTGGTCTCGGCGGGAGGTGGACAGATACGCAGTATTTT; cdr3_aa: CASSGLGGRWTDTQYF
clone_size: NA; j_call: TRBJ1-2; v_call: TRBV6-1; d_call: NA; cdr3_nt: TGTGCCAGCAGTGACACAGGGTTTTCCACCTTC; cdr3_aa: CASSDTGFSTF
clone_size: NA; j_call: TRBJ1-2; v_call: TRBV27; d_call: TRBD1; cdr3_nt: TGTGCCAGCAGGACAGGGAGAGGCTACACCTTC; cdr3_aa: CASRTGRGYTF
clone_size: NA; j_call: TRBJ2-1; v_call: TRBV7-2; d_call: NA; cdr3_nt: TGTGCCAGCAGGTTTGATCGGGCCTACAATGAGCAGTTCTTC; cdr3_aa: CASRFDRAYNEQFF
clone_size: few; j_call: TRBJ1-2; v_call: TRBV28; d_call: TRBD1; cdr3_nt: TGTGCCAGCAGTTACAGGGGGACCATCTATGGCTACACCTTC; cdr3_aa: CASSYRGTIYGYTF
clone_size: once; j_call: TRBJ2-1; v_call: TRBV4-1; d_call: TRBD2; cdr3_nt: TGCGCCAGCAGCCAAGGGGCGGGGGTATCCTACAATGAGCAGTTCTTC; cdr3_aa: CASSQGAGVSYNEQFF
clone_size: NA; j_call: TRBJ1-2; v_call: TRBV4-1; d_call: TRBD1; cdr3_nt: TGCGCCAGCAGCCAAGGGCAAGGGGGCAGTCGGGGCTACACCTTC; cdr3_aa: CASSQGQGGSRGYTF
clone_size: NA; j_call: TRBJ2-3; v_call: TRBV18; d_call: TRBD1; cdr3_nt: TGTGCCAGCTCACCACCAGGGGGCCGGGTAGATACGCAGTATTTT; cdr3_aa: CASSPPGGRVDTQYF